The text below deals with one T cell receptor (beta chain). The time point is: blood 4 weeks post-SBRT, at nephrectomy. Treatment of the sample: 15 Gy SBRT to primary tumor, nephrectomy 4 weeks later. Nephrectomy followed 15 Gy stereotactic body radiation by 4 weeks. Radiation-treated patients gave blood at baseline, week 2 and week 4. The tumor was a clear cell renal cell carcinoma. This CDR3 contains 15 residues. Germline CDR1 reads KGHSH; CDR2 reads LQKENI. V shed 0 bases and J shed 1 base, with 7 bases lying between them. TCRdb's table, derived via immunoSEQ multiplex PCR, lists solely in-frame clones and lacks some. The sample has about 150,000 clones; around 88% are singletons. The sample is drawn from a study of radiation and T cells in renal cell carcinoma.

The clonotype was recovered from a woman aged 50 to 60 with renal cell carcinoma. The chain has TRBV18 and TRBJ1-5; D gene unclear. The specimen comprised blood, sampled from a patient whose treatment included radiotherapy and nephrectomy. The CDR3 protein is CASSPPPGSNQPQHF. The CDR3 nucleotides read TGTGCCAGCTCACCACCGCCGGGGAGCAATCAGCCCCAGCATTTT. Looking up the rest from reference TRBV18 and TRBJ1-5 gives the full variable domain: NAGVMQNPRHLVRRRGQEARLRCSPMKGHSHVYWYRQLPEEGLKFMVYLQKENIIDESGMPKERFSAEFPKEGPSILRIQQVVRGDSAAYFCASSPPPGSNQPQHFGDGTRLSIL.